Following are 18 T cell receptor beta chains from one sample sequenced in a study of cytomegalovirus exposure and HLA in healthy donors. This PCR relied on a set of 60 Vbeta primers and 13 Jbeta primers. Here immunoSEQ multiplex PCR was the method, and the copy in TCRdb shows in-frame clones only, minus some. Of tens of thousands of clones detected, roughly 67% appear once; the ten largest clones hold 10%. Sequenced: PBMCs. These receptors were obtained from a man in his forties or fifties in good health and CMV-seropositive.

J is TRBJ1-2 and V is TRBV6-1; no reliable D call. CDR3 length: 13 residues. Between the trimmed V and J ends, which lost 6 bases and 0 bases, there was a span of 8 bases. The germline V gene has CDR1 MNHNS and CDR2 SASEGT. CDR3 in amino acids: CASSRSSNYGYTF. DNA of the CDR3: TGTGCCAGCAGCCGGAGTTCTAACTATGGCTACACCTTC.

The chain is built from TRBV5-1 and TRBJ2-5; 13 bases map to TRBD2. The germline gives CDR1 SGHRS, CDR2 YFSETQ. J gave up 1 base and V 6 bases, and 3 bases lay outside the gene matches. The CDR3 spans 15 residues. CDR3 loop: CASKTSGGLQETQYF. CDR3 DNA: TGCGCCAGCAAGACTAGCGGGGGGCTCCAAGAGACCCAGTACTTC.

The rearrangement uses TRBV5-1 and TRBJ1-2; tentatively, D is TRBD1 (6 bases). Trimming removed 4 bases at V and 5 bases at J, with 15 bases between. The CDR3 contains 14 residues. Germline CDR1 is SGHRS and CDR2 is YFSETQ. In DNA, the CDR3 is TGCGCCAGCAGCCTCCCAGGACAGCCTTATGGCTACACCTTC. Translated: CASSLPGQPYGYTF. The full variable domain, with the rest looked up from reference TRBV5-1 and TRBJ1-2, is KAGVTQTPRYLIKTRGQQVTLSCSPISGHRSVSWYQQTPGQGLQFLFEYFSETQRNKGNFPGRFSGRQFSNSRSEMNVSTLELGDSALYLCASSLPGQPYGYTFGSGTRLTVV.

The sample holds a few counts of this clone. V and J are TRBV5-1 and TRBJ2-7, with 9 nucleotides matching TRBD1. The length of the CDR3 is 14 residues. Trimming at V came to 0 bases and at J to 7 bases, leaving 5 bases not matched to a gene. Looked up from germline, CDR1 is SGHRS and CDR2 is YFSETQ. Here the CDR3 DNA reads TGCGCCAGCAGCTTGGAGGACAGGGGAAGGGAGCAGTACTTC. Its translation: CASSLEDRGREQYF.

This clone was counted once. CDR3 in amino acids: CASSYRQGTDTQYF. The CDR3 nucleotides are TGTGCCAGCAGCTATAGGCAGGGCACAGATACGCAGTATTTT. The rearrangement joins TRBV7-3 to TRBJ2-3; D ambiguous. The CDR3 covers 14 residues. Germline CDR1 reads SGHTA; CDR2 reads FQGTGA. The V end was cut by 4 bases, the J end by 1 base, with 9 bases between.

The J gene is TRBJ2-3, the V gene TRBV5-1; D ambiguous. CDR1 and CDR2 from the germline V gene are SGHRS and YFSETQ. Trimming removed 3 bases at V and 2 bases at J, with 10 bases between. The CDR3 spans 14 residues. CDR3 sequence: CASSSAGYTDTQYF. The CDR3 DNA is TGCGCCAGCAGCTCAGCCGGGTACACAGATACGCAGTATTTT.

This clone turned up a few times. The chain has TRBV9 and TRBJ2-3; the match to TRBD1 covers 7 bases. The CDR3 length is 13 residues. The junction had 8 bases not matched to a gene; V was cut back by 3 bases and J by 10 bases. Germline assignment: CDR1 SGDLS and CDR2 YYNGEE. The CDR3 DNA sequence: TGTGCCAGCAGCGCCGGGACAGCGGATGCGCAGTATTTT. Its protein is CASSAGTADAQYF.

DNA of the CDR3: TGTGCCAGCAGTATTTGGGGGACAAGCAATCAGCCCCAGCATTTT. Residues: CASSIWGTSNQPQHF. This chain uses TRBV27 with TRBJ1-5; weak D call: TRBD1 (6 bases). CDR1 and CDR2 from the germline V gene are MNHEY and SMNVEV (reference sequence). This CDR3 has 15 residues. Trimming pared 5 bases from V and 1 base from J, leaving 12 bases between.

The chain is built from TRBV15 and TRBJ2-3; D not certain. Germline V CDR1 and CDR2: LNHNV, YYDKDF (reference sequence). The CDR3 runs 12 residues. V was trimmed by 4 bases and J by 5 bases, leaving 7 bases between them. CDR3 bases: TGTGCCACCAGCATACGGGTAGATACGCAGTATTTT. Encoded protein: CATSIRVDTQYF.

This rearrangement joins TRBV7-9 to TRBJ1-1; no reliable D call. Germline V gives CDR1 SEHNR, CDR2 FQNEAQ (reference sequence). V was cut by 6 bases and J by 5 bases, with 16 bases left in between. The CDR3 loop spans 14 amino acids. Here the CDR3 DNA reads TGTGCCAGCAGTCCCCCCCCGGGTATTACTGAAGCTTTCTTT. Translated: CASSPPPGITEAFF.

This clone turned up a few times. The chain uses TRBV4-1 and TRBJ1-4; D might be TRBD1 (5 bases). Germline values: CDR1 MGHRA, CDR2 YSYEKL. The CDR3 runs 14 residues. V was cut by 5 bases and J by 5 bases, with 12 bases left in between. The chain's CDR3 is CASSYRPINEKLFF. The DNA of the CDR3 is TGCGCCAGCAGCTACAGGCCTATAAATGAAAAACTGTTTTTT.

The chain has TRBV6-1 and TRBJ1-1; unclear D gene. Trimming stripped 4 bases from V and 1 base from J, with 7 bases between. Germline assignment: CDR1 MNHNS and CDR2 SASEGT. The CDR3 has 13 amino acids. The CDR3 region has the DNA TGTGCCAGCAGTGGAGAAAGGAACACTGAAGCTTTCTTT. It encodes CASSGERNTEAFF.

This chain joins TRBV18 and TRBJ1-1, with a tentative D call TRBD1 (6 bases). The CDR3 is 14 residues long. Deletions cut 4 bases from V and 4 bases from J, with 13 bases between. Germline V gene lookup returns CDR1 KGHSH and CDR2 LQKENI. CDR3: CASSRQGMSTEAFF. The CDR3 coding sequence is TGTGCCAGCTCACGGCAGGGGATGAGCACTGAAGCTTTCTTT.

The chain couples TRBV4-1 to TRBJ2-1; D gene unclear. This CDR3 spans 16 amino acids. From germline, CDR1 is MGHRA and CDR2 YSYEKL. Between the trimmed V and J ends, which lost 0 bases and 5 bases, there was a span of 14 bases. The CDR3 bases are TGCGCCAGCAGCCAAGAGCGGTCGCGACCCAACAATGAGCAGTTCTTC. It translates to CASSQERSRPNNEQFF.

CDR3 loop: CASSDSGTRFAQETQYF. CDR3 DNA: TGTGCCAGCAGCGACTCCGGGACTCGTTTTGCCCAAGAGACCCAGTACTTC. The chain employs TRBV7-9 and TRBJ2-5, with TRBD2 as a possible D gene (6 bases). This CDR3 region has 17 residues. CDR1 is SEHNR and CDR2 is FQNEAQ in the germline V gene (reference sequence). With 5 bases removed from V and 1 base from J, the gap between germline ends came to 20 bases.

The CDR3 sequence is CASSLGTGYEQYF. The CDR3 coding sequence is TGTGCCAGCAGCTTGGGTACAGGCTACGAGCAGTACTTC. The V and J genes are TRBV5-4 and TRBJ2-7; D is perhaps TRBD1 (5 bases). The V end lost 0 bases, the J end lost 3 bases, and 7 bases lay between the germline ends. Germline V lookup: CDR1 SGHNT, CDR2 YYREEE (reference sequence). The CDR3 is 13 amino acids.

The rearrangement links TRBV5-1 to TRBJ1-3; TRBD1 aligns across 7 bases. Germline V gene data show CDR1 as SGHRS and CDR2 as YFSETQ. Trimming cost V 4 bases and J 0 bases; bases outside gene matches: 7. This CDR3 spans 16 amino acids. The CDR3 here is CASSPPDRASGNTIYF. The CDR3 DNA follows: TGCGCCAGCAGCCCACCCGACAGGGCCTCTGGAAACACCATATATTTT.

This rearrangement joins TRBV2 to TRBJ2-1; D unclear. V was shortened by 4 bases and J by 6 bases, with 10 bases between the two germline ends. This CDR3 is 13 amino acids long. CDR1 SNHLY and CDR2 FYNNEI come from the germline V gene. Written as DNA, the CDR3 is TGTGCCAGCAGTGCCGAAGCCGCCAATGAGCAGTTCTTC. This translates into CASSAEAANEQFF. The whole variable domain, remainder taken from reference TRBV2 and TRBJ2-1, is EPEVTQTPSHQVTQMGQEVILRCVPISNHLYFYWYRQILGQKVEFLVSFYNNEISEKSEIFDDQFSVERPDGSNFTLKIRSTKLEDSAMYFCASSAEAANEQFFGPGTRLTVL.